This T cell receptor beta chain was recovered during a study of cytomegalovirus exposure and HLA in healthy donors. Study-wide background: Earlier work reported approximately 110 million unique TCR beta sequences from about 170 million T cells. General study findings and limits: In an earlier analysis, in some 540 donors, most V segments appeared productive either ~87% or ~30% of the time.

A note on this clone: Its antigen is undetermined.

V dropped 4 bases and J dropped 2 bases, with 7 bases sitting between them. This CDR3 is built from 13 residues. Germline V gene data show CDR1 as MNHNY and CDR2 as SVGAGI (reference sequence). Primers for the PCR totalled 60 Vbeta and 13 Jbeta. Authors' methods: Later reanalysis found 80 million or so unique TCR beta chains, roughly 9.9 million of them shared. The data were produced by immunoSEQ multiplex PCR, yet TCRdb's version contains in-frame clones alone and is incomplete. V, J and clone size are taken as reported in that table, and D and trimming were inferred from the DNA itself. The sample consists of 150,000 to 200,000 clones, less than 90% of them appearing once.

Specimen: PBMCs. This clonotype was obtained from a man aged 45-60 years in good health and CMV-seropositive. The chain recombines TRBV6-6 with TRBJ2-3, with D perhaps TRBD2 (5 bases). The CDR3: CASSWEPTDTQYF. CDR3 in DNA: TGTGCCAGCAGTTGGGAGCCCACAGATACGCAGTATTTT.